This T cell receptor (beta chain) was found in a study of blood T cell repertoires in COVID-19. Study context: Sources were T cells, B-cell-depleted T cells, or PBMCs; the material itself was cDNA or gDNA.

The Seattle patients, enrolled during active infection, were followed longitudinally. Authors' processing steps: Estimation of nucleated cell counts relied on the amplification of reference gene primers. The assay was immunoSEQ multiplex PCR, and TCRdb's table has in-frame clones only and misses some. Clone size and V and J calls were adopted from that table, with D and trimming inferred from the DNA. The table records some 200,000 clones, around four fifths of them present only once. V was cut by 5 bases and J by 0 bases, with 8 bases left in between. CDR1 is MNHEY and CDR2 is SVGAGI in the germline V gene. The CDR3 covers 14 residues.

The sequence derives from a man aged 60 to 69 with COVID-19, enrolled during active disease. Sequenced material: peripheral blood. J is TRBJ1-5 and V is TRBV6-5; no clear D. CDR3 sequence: CASSIQHSNQPQHF. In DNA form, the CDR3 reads TGTGCCAGCAGTATACAGCATAGCAATCAGCCCCAGCATTTT.